Listed below are T cell receptor beta chains from one sample, sequenced in a study of blood T cell repertoires in COVID-19. Method: immunoSEQ multiplex PCR; TCRdb's copy keeps in-frame clones and lacks some. The top ten hold 1.5% of the sample, which has about 140,000 clones, 88% seen once. What was sequenced was peripheral blood. These receptors originate from a woman aged 60-75 years with acute or convalescent COVID-19. Each CDR3 is given without its conserved first and last residue. D genes are given only for firm matches.

CDR3aa: ASRYRGTNEKLF
d_gene: TRBD1
v_gene: TRBV6-2/TRBV6-3
len: 12

CDR3aa: ATSDPTGPTNEKLF
d_gene: -
v_gene: TRBV24-1
len: 14

CDR3aa: SADRAYEQY
d_gene: TRBD1
v_gene: TRBV20-1
len: 9

CDR3aa: ASSVDPSGGADIQY
d_gene: TRBD2
v_gene: TRBV9
len: 14

CDR3aa: ASSLGLAGGRKTQY
d_gene: TRBD2
v_gene: TRBV6-2/TRBV6-3
len: 14

CDR3aa: ASRPTMNTEAF
d_gene: -
v_gene: TRBV12-3/TRBV12-4
len: 11

CDR3aa: ASSVEEGSPLH
d_gene: -
v_gene: TRBV9
len: 11

CDR3aa: ASSFHLGTSYNYGYT
d_gene: -
v_gene: TRBV28
len: 15

CDR3aa: SAGQGVNSPLH
d_gene: TRBD1
v_gene: TRBV29-1
len: 11

CDR3aa: ASSFAGRNYGYT
d_gene: -
v_gene: TRBV27
len: 12

CDR3aa: ASSLWRGLANEQY
d_gene: TRBD2
v_gene: TRBV28
len: 13

CDR3aa: ASSQGARNTEAF
d_gene: TRBD1
v_gene: TRBV28
len: 12

CDR3aa: ASSYPPGQPQNGYT
d_gene: TRBD1
v_gene: TRBV28
len: 14

CDR3aa: ASSPGESSTDTQY
d_gene: -
v_gene: TRBV9
len: 13

CDR3aa: ASSVAGTVGYT
d_gene: TRBD1
v_gene: TRBV9
len: 11

CDR3aa: ASSDRVGEKLF
d_gene: TRBD1
v_gene: TRBV6-5
len: 11

CDR3aa: ASSPGQNYGYT
d_gene: TRBD1
v_gene: TRBV27
len: 11

CDR3aa: ATSSNRGSPYEQY
d_gene: -
v_gene: TRBV15
len: 13

CDR3aa: ASRLQGAFNTEAF
d_gene: TRBD1
v_gene: TRBV5-1
len: 13

CDR3aa: ASSPGGSEEQF
d_gene: TRBD2
v_gene: TRBV27
len: 11

CDR3aa: ASSQARDSYQPQH
d_gene: TRBD1
v_gene: TRBV4-3
len: 13

CDR3aa: ASSPAQLNQPQH
d_gene: -
v_gene: TRBV27
len: 12

CDR3aa: ASSLTVAGGRTDTQY
d_gene: TRBD2
v_gene: TRBV5-5
len: 15

CDR3aa: ASSLQGNQPQH
d_gene: -
v_gene: TRBV19
len: 11

CDR3aa: ASSLVQGTYGYT
d_gene: -
v_gene: TRBV13
len: 12

CDR3aa: ATSDLRQLNEQF
d_gene: -
v_gene: TRBV24-1
len: 12

CDR3aa: ASRMQAPNEQF
d_gene: -
v_gene: TRBV11-2
len: 11

CDR3aa: ASSVQSNSNQPQH
d_gene: -
v_gene: TRBV2
len: 13

CDR3aa: SVARGNGYT
d_gene: -
v_gene: TRBV29-1
len: 9

CDR3aa: ASSFRVGWNTEAF
d_gene: -
v_gene: TRBV5-1
len: 13

CDR3aa: ASTSGAISTQY
d_gene: TRBD2
v_gene: TRBV2
len: 11

CDR3aa: AWSVSTVVSYGYT
d_gene: -
v_gene: TRBV30
len: 13

CDR3aa: ASSLTGQYGYT
d_gene: -
v_gene: TRBV21-1
len: 11

CDR3aa: ASSTLGGSGVEDEQF
d_gene: TRBD2
v_gene: TRBV5-4
len: 15

CDR3aa: ASSNGQSYGYT
d_gene: -
v_gene: TRBV28
len: 11

CDR3aa: ASRGGQGASSPLH
d_gene: TRBD1
v_gene: TRBV5-1
len: 13

CDR3aa: ACSSGQTNSPLH
d_gene: TRBD1
v_gene: TRBV30
len: 12

CDR3aa: ASSEGGRRSSYNSPLH
d_gene: -
v_gene: TRBV6-1
len: 16

CDR3aa: ASSRTDRVDEQF
d_gene: TRBD1
v_gene: TRBV19
len: 12

CDR3aa: ASTLTGGFSYGYT
d_gene: TRBD1
v_gene: TRBV5-4
len: 13

CDR3aa: ASSLYRDRGNGYT
d_gene: TRBD1
v_gene: TRBV5-6
len: 13

CDR3aa: ASSFSPGGYGYT
d_gene: -
v_gene: TRBV27
len: 12

CDR3aa: ASSQGLLRKTQY
d_gene: -
v_gene: TRBV4-1
len: 12

CDR3aa: ASSFRPRGGETQY
d_gene: TRBD2
v_gene: TRBV7-3
len: 13

CDR3aa: ATQGTTFIYNEQF
d_gene: -
v_gene: TRBV10-3
len: 13

CDR3aa: ASSYVGTATYEQY
d_gene: TRBD1
v_gene: TRBV6-5
len: 13

CDR3aa: ASSLGSRLNTEAF
d_gene: -
v_gene: TRBV28
len: 13

CDR3aa: ASSEGPLRVNSPLH
d_gene: -
v_gene: TRBV6-1
len: 14

CDR3aa: AISDTGTYEQY
d_gene: -
v_gene: TRBV10-3
len: 11